The TCR beta chain under discussion was sequenced for a study of blood T cells in healthy people across ages. A sample-barcoded 5' primer and a J-beta primer mix were used in a second PCR of about 7 to 11 cycles. One entry per CDR3 protein results from TCRdb running MiXCR on the 5' RACE reads. Seen here are roughly 2 million distinct CDR3 sequences, 49% observed once, and the top ten hold 2.1%. Germline loops: CDR1 LNHDA, CDR2 SQIVND (reference sequence). CDR3 length: 13 residues. The germline V and J ends were trimmed by 10 bases and 3 bases, with 13 bases remaining between them. This TCR was recovered from a middle-aged woman in good health. The source material was blood. This sequence joins TRBV19 and TRBJ1-5; D might be TRBD1 (5 bases). The CDR3 here is CATARDSNQPQHF. CDR3 coding DNA: TGTGCCACTGCCCGGGACTCCAATCAGCCCCAGCATTTT.